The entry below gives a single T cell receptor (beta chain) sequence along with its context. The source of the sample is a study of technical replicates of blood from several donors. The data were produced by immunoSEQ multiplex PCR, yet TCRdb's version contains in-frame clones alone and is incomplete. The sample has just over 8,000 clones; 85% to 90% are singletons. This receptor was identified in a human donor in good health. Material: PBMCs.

The chain's CDR3 is CASSGRSYEQYF. The CDR3 DNA sequence: TGTGCCAGCAGTGGGAGGAGCTACGAGCAGTACTTC. The chain links TRBV2 to TRBJ2-7, with D possibly matching TRBD2 (5 bases). The germline V and J ends were trimmed by 4 bases and 3 bases, with 7 bases remaining between them. This CDR3 has 12 residues. In germline, CDR1 is SNHLY, CDR2 FYNNEI.